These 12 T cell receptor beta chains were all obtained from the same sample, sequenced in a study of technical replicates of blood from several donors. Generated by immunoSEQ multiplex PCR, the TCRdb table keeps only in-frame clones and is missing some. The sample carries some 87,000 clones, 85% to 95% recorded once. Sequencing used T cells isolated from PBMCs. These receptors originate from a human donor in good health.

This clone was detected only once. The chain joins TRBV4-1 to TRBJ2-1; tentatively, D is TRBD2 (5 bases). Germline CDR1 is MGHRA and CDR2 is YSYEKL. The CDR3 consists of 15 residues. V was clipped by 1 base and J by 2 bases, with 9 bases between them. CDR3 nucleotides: TGCGCCAGCAGCCAAGTAGGACTTCCCTACAATGAGCAGTTCTTC. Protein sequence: CASSQVGLPYNEQFF.

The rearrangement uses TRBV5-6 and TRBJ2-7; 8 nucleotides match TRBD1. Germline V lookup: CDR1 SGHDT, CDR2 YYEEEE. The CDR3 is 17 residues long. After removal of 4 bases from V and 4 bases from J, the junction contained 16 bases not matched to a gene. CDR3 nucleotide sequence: TGTGCCAGCAGCCCATGGACAGGGTCCTTTACCCTTTACGAGCAGTACTTC. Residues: CASSPWTGSFTLYEQYF.

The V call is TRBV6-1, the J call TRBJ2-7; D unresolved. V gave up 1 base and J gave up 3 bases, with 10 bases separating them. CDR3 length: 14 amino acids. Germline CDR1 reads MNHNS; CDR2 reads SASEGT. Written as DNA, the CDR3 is TGTGCCAGCAGTGAAGGTCGGGTAAACTACGAGCAGTACTTC. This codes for CASSEGRVNYEQYF.

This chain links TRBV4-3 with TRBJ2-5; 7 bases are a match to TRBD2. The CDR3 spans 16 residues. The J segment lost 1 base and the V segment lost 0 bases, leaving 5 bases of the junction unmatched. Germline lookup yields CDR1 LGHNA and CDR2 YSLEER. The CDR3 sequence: CASSQETRTSQETQYF. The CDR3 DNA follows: TGCGCCAGCAGCCAAGAAACCCGGACTAGCCAAGAGACCCAGTACTTC.

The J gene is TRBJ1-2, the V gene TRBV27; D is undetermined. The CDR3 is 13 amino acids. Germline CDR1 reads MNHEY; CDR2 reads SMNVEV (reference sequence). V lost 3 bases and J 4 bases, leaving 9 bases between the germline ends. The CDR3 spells CASSFSAGYGYTF. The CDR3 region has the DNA TGTGCCAGCAGTTTTTCGGCGGGCTATGGCTACACCTTC.

The CDR3 sequence is CASRRGGTGELFF. CDR3 DNA sequence: TGTGCCAGCAGACGGGGGGGCACCGGGGAGCTGTTTTTT. V usage is TRBV6-5 and J usage is TRBJ2-2; 8 bases align to TRBD2. The V and J ends lost 6 bases and 4 bases, in that order; junction bases with no gene match: 1. The CDR3 spans 13 residues. The germline gives CDR1 MNHEY, CDR2 SVGAGI.

The CDR3 protein is CASTAGGTIYF. The CDR3 DNA follows: TGTGCCAGCACAGCCGGCGGGACCATATATTTT. The chain combines TRBV27 with TRBJ1-3; no definite D call. CDR1 and CDR2 (germline): MNHEY, SMNVEV (reference sequence). V lost 7 bases, J lost 10 bases, and 11 bases lay in between. The CDR3 runs 11 residues.

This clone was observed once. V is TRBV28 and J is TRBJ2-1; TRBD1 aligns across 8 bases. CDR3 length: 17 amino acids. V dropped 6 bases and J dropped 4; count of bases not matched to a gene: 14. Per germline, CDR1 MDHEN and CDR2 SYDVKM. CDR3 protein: CASRIPGQAIRYNEQFF. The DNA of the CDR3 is TGTGCCAGCAGGATACCGGGACAGGCTATACGATACAATGAGCAGTTCTTC.

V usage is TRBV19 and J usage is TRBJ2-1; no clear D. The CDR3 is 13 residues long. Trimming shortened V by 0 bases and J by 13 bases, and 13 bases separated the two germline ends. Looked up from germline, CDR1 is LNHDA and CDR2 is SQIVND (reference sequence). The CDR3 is CASSIDRGVIQFF. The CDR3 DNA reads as TGTGCCAGTAGTATAGATAGAGGCGTTATTCAGTTCTTC.

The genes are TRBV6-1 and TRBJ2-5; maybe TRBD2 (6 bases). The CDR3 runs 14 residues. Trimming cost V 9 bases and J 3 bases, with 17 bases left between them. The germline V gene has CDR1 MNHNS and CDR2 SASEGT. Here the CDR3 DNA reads TGTGCCAGTGCAAGCGGGCGCGGAAAAGAGACCCAGTACTTC. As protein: CASASGRGKETQYF.

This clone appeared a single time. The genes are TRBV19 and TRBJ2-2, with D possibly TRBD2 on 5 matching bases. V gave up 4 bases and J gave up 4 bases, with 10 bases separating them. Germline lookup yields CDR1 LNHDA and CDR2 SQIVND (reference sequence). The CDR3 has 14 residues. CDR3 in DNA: TGTGCCAGTAGTAACGGGATACTCACCGGGGAGCTGTTTTTT. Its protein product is CASSNGILTGELFF.

The CDR3 loop is CSVEFGRGQDQPQHF. The CDR3 DNA follows: TGCAGCGTTGAGTTCGGCAGGGGGCAGGATCAGCCCCAGCATTTT. V gene TRBV29-1 combines with J gene TRBJ1-5; 8 bases are a match to TRBD1. Germline CDR1 SQVTM, CDR2 ANQGSEA. The CDR3 loop spans 15 amino acids. V trimming: 3 bases; J trimming: 5 bases; junction bases outside the gene matches: 9.